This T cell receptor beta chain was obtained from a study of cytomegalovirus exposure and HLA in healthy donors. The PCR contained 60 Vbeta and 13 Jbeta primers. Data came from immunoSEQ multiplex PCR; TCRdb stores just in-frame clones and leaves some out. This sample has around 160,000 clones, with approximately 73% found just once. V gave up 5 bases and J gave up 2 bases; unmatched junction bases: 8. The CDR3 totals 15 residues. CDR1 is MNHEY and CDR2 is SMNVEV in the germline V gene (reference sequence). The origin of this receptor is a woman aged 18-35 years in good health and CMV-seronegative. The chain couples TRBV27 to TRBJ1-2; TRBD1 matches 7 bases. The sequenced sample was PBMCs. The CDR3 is CASSKHGQENYGYTF. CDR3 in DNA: TGTGCCAGCAGTAAACACGGACAGGAAAACTATGGCTACACCTTC.